This T cell receptor (beta chain) was recorded in a study of blood T cell repertoires in COVID-19. Study-level background: From T cells, B-cell-depleted T cells, or PBMCs came the material, which was cDNA or gDNA.

The germline CDR1 and CDR2 sequences are SGHRS and YFSETQ. This CDR3 has 16 amino acids. V shed 3 bases, J shed 2 bases, and the junction held 6 bases outside the gene matches. Method: immunoSEQ multiplex PCR; TCRdb's copy keeps in-frame clones and lacks some. The repertoire includes roughly 15,000 clones, approximately 86% of them detected once, and less than 20% sits in the top ten. The clonotype comes from a man aged 50-60 years with active COVID-19. What was sequenced was peripheral blood. This sequence joins TRBV5-1 and TRBJ2-3; 10 bases are shared with TRBD1. CDR3 sequence (DNA): TGCGCCAGCAGCTCGGGGGACAGGGGAAACACAGATACGCAGTATTTT. The encoded protein is CASSSGDRGNTDTQYF.